Below, 26 T cell receptor beta chains from the same sample are listed, as sequenced in a study of T-cell memory formation after mild COVID-19. TCRdb passed the 5' RACE reads through MiXCR, listing each CDR3 protein once. The table lists 150,000 to 200,000 distinct CDR3 sequences, roughly 14% of them singletons. Sequencing used PBMCs or a T cell subset sorted from them (not recorded which). The receptors originated from an adult woman who had mild COVID-19 (a few samples of this study predate the infection). Cell type and time point are not known.

The chain uses TRBV20-1 and TRBJ1-1; 7 bases align to TRBD1. Trimming at V came to 6 bases and at J to 3 bases, leaving 7 bases not matched to a gene. This CDR3 is built from 13 residues. The germline V gene encodes CDR1 DFQATT and CDR2 SNEGSKA (reference sequence). This CDR3 is CSAPRDSYTEAFF. The CDR3 region has the DNA TGCAGTGCCCCCCGGGACAGTTACACTGAAGCTTTCTTT.

This clonotype was observed a handful of times. This chain connects TRBV5-1 to TRBJ2-1; 10 positions agree with TRBD2. With 8 bases clipped from V and 7 bases from J, the junction kept 6 bases outside the gene matches. Germline V gene lookup returns CDR1 SGHRS and CDR2 YFSETQ. The CDR3 has 13 residues. The CDR3 DNA follows: TGCGCCAGTCAGAGCGGGGGGGCAAATGAGCAGTTCTTC. Translated: CASQSGGANEQFF.

The chain recombines TRBV6-5 with TRBJ2-3, with a possible D match to TRBD2 (6 bases). V lost 6 bases and J lost 1, with 14 bases in between. This CDR3 is built from 15 residues. CDR1 and CDR2 from the germline V gene are MNHEY and SVGAGI. The chain's CDR3 is CASSLTSLGTDTQYF. The DNA of the CDR3 is TGTGCCAGCAGCCTGACTAGTCTCGGCACAGATACGCAGTATTTT.

The J gene is TRBJ1-1, the V gene TRBV7-9; TRBD1 matches at 7 bases. Germline CDR1 is SEHNR and CDR2 is FQNEAQ (reference sequence). The CDR3 consists of 14 residues. J was trimmed by 10 bases and V by 6 bases; bases with no gene match: 14. CDR3 DNA sequence: TGTGCCAGCAGTCAAGGTCCAGGGGGAGTGGGAGCTTTCTTT. Translated, it gives CASSQGPGGVGAFF.

This rearrangement joins TRBV12-3 or TRBV12-4 to TRBJ2-3, with 10 bases fitting TRBD2. The CDR3 contains 15 residues. V was pared by 5 bases and J by 6 bases, with 8 bases of the junction left unmatched. This chain's CDR3 is CASSPTSGYPDTQYF. Written as DNA, the CDR3 is TGTGCCAGCAGTCCGACTAGCGGGTACCCGGATACGCAGTATTTT.

This clonotype has a handful of counts. This sequence joins TRBV28 and TRBJ2-3; no clear D. V gave up 6 bases and J gave up 2 bases, with 9 bases separating them. Looked up from germline, CDR1 is MDHEN and CDR2 is SYDVKM. This CDR3 spans 13 amino acids. CDR3 nucleotide sequence: TGTGCCAGCAGCCTCGCTCACACAGATACGCAGTATTTT. This gives the protein CASSLAHTDTQYF.

This clonotype was counted many times. The chain combines TRBV20-1 with TRBJ2-7; unclear D gene. Germline V gene data show CDR1 as DFQATT and CDR2 as SNEGSKA (reference sequence). The CDR3 is 11 amino acids. The ends were cut back, 5 bases at V and 3 bases at J, with 8 bases in the middle. The CDR3 loop reads CSAANLYEQYF. The CDR3 region has the DNA TGCAGTGCTGCGAATCTCTACGAGCAGTACTTC.

The genes are TRBV5-1 and TRBJ2-7, with 7 bases that match TRBD1. This CDR3 contains 14 residues. Trimming removed 1 base from V and 7 bases from J; junction bases left unmatched: 8. The germline V gene has CDR1 SGHRS and CDR2 YFSETQ. The DNA of the CDR3 is TGCGCCAGCAGCTTGCGGCAGGGGGATGGAGAGCAGTACTTC. Amino acids: CASSLRQGDGEQYF.

The V and J genes are TRBV5-6 and TRBJ2-1; 9 bases map to TRBD2. This CDR3 spans 17 amino acids. Germline trimming cut 3 bases from V and 0 bases from J; bases unmatched to any gene: 7. The germline V gene encodes CDR1 SGHDT and CDR2 YYEEEE. CDR3: CASSSSSGISSYNEQFF. The CDR3 nucleotides are TGTGCCAGCAGCTCGTCTAGCGGGATAAGCTCCTACAATGAGCAGTTCTTC.

The chain combines TRBV5-1 with TRBJ2-4; no clear D gene. Germline V gene sequence: CDR1 SGHRS, CDR2 YFSETQ. The CDR3 consists of 12 residues. V gave up 1 base and J gave up 13 bases, with 12 bases separating them. As DNA, the CDR3 is TGCGCCAGCAGCTTGAACGGTAGTCCCCAGTACTTC. Protein product: CASSLNGSPQYF.

This clonotype came up many times. The V gene is TRBV12-3 or TRBV12-4, the J gene TRBJ2-5, with D hard to call. CDR3 length: 13 residues. V dropped 3 bases and J dropped 1 base, with 6 bases sitting between them. In DNA form, the CDR3 reads TGTGCCAGCAGTTTCGCCAGCCAAGAGACCCAGTACTTC. This encodes CASSFASQETQYF.

This chain joins TRBV5-4 and TRBJ2-1; a weak D match, TRBD2 (5 bases). The V end was cut by 5 bases, the J end by 0 bases, with 12 bases between. The CDR3 has 15 residues. Germline V gene lookup returns CDR1 SGHNT and CDR2 YYREEE (reference sequence). The CDR3 DNA reads TGTGCCAGCAGAGTGGCGGGTTTCTCCTACAATGAGCAGTTCTTC. As protein: CASRVAGFSYNEQFF.

This clonotype was observed a few times. J is TRBJ2-3 and V is TRBV19; tentatively, D is TRBD2 (5 bases). Trimming removed 7 bases at V and 4 bases at J, with 18 bases between. This CDR3 has 15 residues. Germline CDR1 reads LNHDA; CDR2 reads SQIVND (reference sequence). The CDR3 coding sequence is TGTGCCAGTACCCTCCGACGGGGATTGCCAGATACGCAGTATTTT. It translates to CASTLRRGLPDTQYF.

The V and J genes are TRBV7-3 and TRBJ2-3, with 7 bases matching TRBD2. V lost 3 bases to trimming and J lost 5 bases; unmatched junction nucleotides: 5. Per the germline V gene, CDR1 is SGHTA and CDR2 is FQGTGA. CDR3 length equals 14 residues. The CDR3 nucleotides are TGTGCCAGCAGCTTTACCGGGGGGATAGATACGCAGTATTTT. Its protein product is CASSFTGGIDTQYF.

The chain is built from TRBV6-5 and TRBJ2-7, with 9 bases matching TRBD1. The trim removed 5 bases at V and 1 base at J, leaving 12 bases unmatched. The CDR3 has 17 amino acids. CDR1 is MNHEY and CDR2 is SVGAGI in the germline V gene. CDR3 residues: CASSPYPGTGISYEQYF. CDR3 in DNA: TGTGCCAGCAGTCCATACCCCGGGACAGGGATTTCCTACGAGCAGTACTTC.

This clonotype was seen a few times. This rearrangement joins TRBV12-3 or TRBV12-4 to TRBJ1-2; D uncertain. The CDR3 extends over 12 amino acids. Trimming took off 8 bases at V and 7 bases at J, with 14 bases between the two ends. The CDR3 sequence: CASLGGSSGYTF. The CDR3 bases are TGTGCCAGCCTGGGCGGTTCGAGTGGCTACACCTTC.

The chain recombines TRBV14 with TRBJ2-1, with D perhaps TRBD1 (6 bases). The CDR3 extends over 16 amino acids. Trimming removed 2 bases from V and 10 bases from J, with 21 bases in between. CDR1 is SGHDN, CDR2 FVKESK, per germline. The CDR3 DNA sequence: TGTGCCAGCAGCCAATACTCAGGGGACCAGGGCGGCGAGCAGTTCTTC. Protein: CASSQYSGDQGGEQFF.

This clonotype was seen many times. This chain joins TRBV5-1 and TRBJ2-5, with 10 bases aligning to TRBD2. Germline V lookup: CDR1 SGHRS, CDR2 YFSETQ. The CDR3 has 15 amino acids. V was pared by 2 bases and J by 3 bases, with 4 bases of the junction left unmatched. The CDR3 loop reads CASSFSSGGEETQYF. The DNA of the CDR3 is TGCGCCAGCAGCTTTTCCAGCGGGGGGGAAGAGACCCAGTACTTC.

The chain joins TRBV9 to TRBJ2-1; 7 bases agree with TRBD1. Trimming removed 4 bases from V and 8 bases from J; junction bases left unmatched: 9. CDR1 is SGDLS, CDR2 YYNGEE, per germline. The CDR3 is 14 amino acids. CDR3 DNA: TGTGCCAGCAGCCCTACTCGAGGGGGCTATGAGCAGTTCTTC. It is translated as CASSPTRGGYEQFF.

A few counts support this clonotype. The genes are TRBV5-1 and TRBJ2-5; perhaps D is TRBD1 or TRBD2 (5 bases each). From germline, CDR1 is SGHRS and CDR2 YFSETQ. V lost 0 bases and J lost 4, with 10 bases in between. The CDR3 consists of 14 residues. CDR3 in DNA: TGCGCCAGCAGCTTGGGGACTGGGGGAGAGACCCAGTACTTC. Translated: CASSLGTGGETQYF.

The table lists this clonotype with a few counts. This sequence joins TRBV3-1 and TRBJ2-5; D is undetermined. Germline V lookup: CDR1 LGHDT, CDR2 YNNKEL (reference sequence). The CDR3 runs 12 residues. V was pared by 5 bases and J by 4 bases, with 8 bases between. The CDR3 DNA is TGTGCCAGCAGCTCAGTTCGAGAGACCCAGTACTTC. Translated: CASSSVRETQYF.

This chain joins TRBV2 and TRBJ1-5; D is ambiguous. Germline V lookup: CDR1 SNHLY, CDR2 FYNNEI. V was clipped by 6 bases and J by 0 bases, with 12 bases between them. CDR3 length: 15 amino acids. CDR3 loop: CASSLTRYSNQPQHF. Here the CDR3 DNA reads TGTGCCAGCAGCCTTACAAGATATAGCAATCAGCCCCAGCATTTT.

The chain recombines TRBV11-2 with TRBJ1-1; D is uncertain. This CDR3 comprises 15 residues. Germline V gene lookup returns CDR1 SGHAT and CDR2 FQNNGV. The V and J ends lost 5 bases and 4 bases respectively, with 17 bases between them. The CDR3 DNA sequence: TGTGCCAGCAGCCCCCTAGGACGGTGGAGCACTGAAGCTTTCTTT. Encoded protein: CASSPLGRWSTEAFF.

The table lists this clonotype with a few counts. The V call is TRBV5-1, the J call TRBJ1-5; D not certain. Trimming removed 0 bases from V and 3 bases from J, with 13 bases in between. Germline-derived CDR1 and CDR2 are SGHRS and YFSETQ. This CDR3 is built from 16 residues. CDR3 protein: CASSLGIARDNQPQHF. DNA of the CDR3: TGCGCCAGCAGCTTGGGGATTGCGCGGGACAATCAGCCCCAGCATTTT.

The genes are TRBV7-6 and TRBJ2-7; D is uncertain. V was cut by 0 bases and J by 5 bases, with 5 bases left in between. Germline CDR1 SGHVS, CDR2 FNYEAQ. The CDR3 consists of 12 residues. The CDR3 nucleotides are TGTGCCAGCAGCTTAGCCTGGGACGAGCAGTACTTC. This encodes CASSLAWDEQYF.

V gene TRBV4-3 combines with J gene TRBJ1-4; unclear D gene. CDR1 is LGHNA and CDR2 is YSLEER in the germline V gene. This CDR3 contains 13 residues. Deletions cut 0 bases from V and 7 bases from J, with 6 bases between. CDR3 DNA sequence: TGCGCCAGCAGCCAAGATCGGGGTGAAAAACTGTTTTTT. It encodes CASSQDRGEKLFF.